What follows are 11 T cell receptor beta chains derived from one specimen sequenced in a study of OX40 agonist ivuxolimab in advanced cancers. The method was immunoSEQ multiplex PCR; TCRdb's version includes in-frame clones alone and lacks a portion of them. The sample consists of 20,000 to 30,000 clones, 83% of them appearing once. This specimen was CD4+ or CD8+ T cells sorted from blood, taken in a trial of the OX40 agonist ivuxolimab. Every receptor here comes from an adult with an advanced solid tumor such as melanoma, head and neck, liver or kidney cancer.

The chain joins TRBV6-5 to TRBJ2-7; D possibly uses TRBD1 or TRBD2 (5 bases each). The CDR3 loop spans 15 amino acids. Germline V gene lookup returns CDR1 MNHEY and CDR2 SVGAGI. With 0 bases removed from V and 0 bases from J, the gap between germline ends came to 9 bases. CDR3 amino acids: CASSYSLGDSYEQYF. The CDR3 DNA reads TGTGCCAGCAGTTACTCACTGGGGGACTCCTACGAGCAGTACTTC.

This chain joins TRBV7-6 and TRBJ1-1; D is uncertain. The length of the CDR3 is 16 residues. V gave up 1 base and J gave up 1 base, with 13 bases separating them. Per the germline V gene, CDR1 is SGHVS and CDR2 is FNYEAQ. CDR3 region: CASSLGVVGENTEAFF. Written as DNA, the CDR3 is TGTGCCAGCAGCTTAGGTGTCGTGGGAGAGAACACTGAAGCTTTCTTT.

This rearrangement joins TRBV12-2 to TRBJ1-5; the D call of TRBD1 is as the table states it, not checked on the DNA. TRBV12-2 is a documented pseudogene. CDR3 length: 16 amino acids. CDR3 loop: CASRLGSECPYQPQHF. In DNA, the CDR3 is TGTGCAAGTCGCTTAGGGTCAGAATGCCCTTATCAGCCCCAGCATTTT.

The rearrangement uses TRBV19 and TRBJ2-7; possible D gene TRBD1, 5 bases. Trimming left V 1 base short and J 0 bases short, with 7 bases between. The V gene's germline CDR1 is LNHDA and CDR2 SQIVND (reference sequence). The CDR3 is 14 amino acids. The CDR3 protein is CASSIGGSSYEQYF. The CDR3 nucleotides are TGTGCCAGTAGTATAGGGGGCAGCTCCTACGAGCAGTACTTC. Using reference TRBV19 and TRBJ2-7 for the parts outside the CDR3, the full variable domain is DGGITQSPKYLFRKEGQNVTLSCEQNLNHDAMYWYRQDPGQGLRLIYYSQIVNDFQKGDIAEGYSVSREKKESFPLTVTSAQKNPTAFYLCASSIGGSSYEQYFGPGTRLTVT.

CDR3 DNA sequence: TGTGCCAGCAGCTTCTCGTTAGCAACTAATGAAAAACTGTTTTTT. Translated, it gives CASSFSLATNEKLFF. This chain links TRBV7-6 with TRBJ1-4; D unclear. The CDR3 is 15 residues long. Germline V gives CDR1 SGHVS, CDR2 FNYEAQ. The V gene lost 3 bases and the J gene lost 0 bases, with 8 bases spanning the gap.

V usage is TRBV18 and J usage is TRBJ1-4; D is ambiguous. The CDR3 is 18 amino acids. Looked up from germline, CDR1 is KGHSH and CDR2 is LQKENI. V was cut by 6 bases and J by 3 bases, with 23 bases left in between. The DNA for the CDR3 is TGTGCCAGCTCCACCAGTAGGCCAGCTTTTGCGGCTAATGAAAAACTGTTTTTT. Encoded protein: CASSTSRPAFAANEKLFF.

The chain combines TRBV11-2 with TRBJ2-7; maybe TRBD2 (5 bases). The V end was cut by 2 bases, the J end by 1 base, with 12 bases between. The CDR3 length is 15 residues. The germline CDR1 and CDR2 sequences are SGHAT and FQNNGV. In nucleotides, the CDR3 is TGTGCCAGCAGCTTAAACCCTGAGGGTTCCTACGAGCAGTACTTC. Its translation is CASSLNPEGSYEQYF.

This clone was seen just once. The gene calls are TRBV27 and TRBJ1-1, with D uncertain. V was cut by 5 bases and J by 0 bases, with 13 bases left in between. This CDR3 is built from 15 residues. Germline CDR1 and CDR2: MNHEY and SMNVEV (reference sequence). The CDR3 is CASSMEARLNTEAFF. The CDR3 nucleotides read TGTGCCAGCAGTATGGAAGCGAGGCTGAACACTGAAGCTTTCTTT.

This chain links TRBV10-2 with TRBJ2-5, with a tentative D call TRBD2 (6 bases). Germline CDR1 and CDR2: WSHSY and SAAADI. CDR3 length equals 16 residues. The V and J ends lost 3 bases and 2 bases respectively, with 16 bases between them. In nucleotides, the CDR3 is TGCGCCAGCAGTGACCGATACCGGGACTCACAAGAGACCCAGTACTTC. As protein: CASSDRYRDSQETQYF.

In this sample, this clone is medium-sized. The chain carries TRBV2 and TRBJ1-1, with D hard to call. The ends were cut back, 7 bases at V and 3 bases at J, with 9 bases in the middle. The CDR3 covers 12 residues. The germline CDR1 and CDR2 sequences are SNHLY and FYNNEI. CDR3 protein: CASKYRDTEAFF. The DNA for the CDR3 is TGTGCCAGCAAGTACCGGGACACTGAAGCTTTCTTT.

This chain joins TRBV19 and TRBJ2-1, with 10 bases aligning to TRBD2. Unmatched junction bases numbered 15, after V lost 4 bases and J lost 3 bases. The germline CDR1 and CDR2 sequences are LNHDA and SQIVND (reference sequence). The CDR3 loop spans 19 amino acids. Here the CDR3 reads CASSTPSGGADYRYNEQFF. CDR3 DNA sequence: TGTGCCAGTAGTACGCCAAGCGGGGGGGCGGATTATCGCTACAATGAGCAGTTCTTC. Drawing the rest from reference TRBV19 and TRBJ2-1, the complete variable domain is DGGITQSPKYLFRKEGQNVTLSCEQNLNHDAMYWYRQDPGQGLRLIYYSQIVNDFQKGDIAEGYSVSREKKESFPLTVTSAQKNPTAFYLCASSTPSGGADYRYNEQFFGPGTRLTVL.